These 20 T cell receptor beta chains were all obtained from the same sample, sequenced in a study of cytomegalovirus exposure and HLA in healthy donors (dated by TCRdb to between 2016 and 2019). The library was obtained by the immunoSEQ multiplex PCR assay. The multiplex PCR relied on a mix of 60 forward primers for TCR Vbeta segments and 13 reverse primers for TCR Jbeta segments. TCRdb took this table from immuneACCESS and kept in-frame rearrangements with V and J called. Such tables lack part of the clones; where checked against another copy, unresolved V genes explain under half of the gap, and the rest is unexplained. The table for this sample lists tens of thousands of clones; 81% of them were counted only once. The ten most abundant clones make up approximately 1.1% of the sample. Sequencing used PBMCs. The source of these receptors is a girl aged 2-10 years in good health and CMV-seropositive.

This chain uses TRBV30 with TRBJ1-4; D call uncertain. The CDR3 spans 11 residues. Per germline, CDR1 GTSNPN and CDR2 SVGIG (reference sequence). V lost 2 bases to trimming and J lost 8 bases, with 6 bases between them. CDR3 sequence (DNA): TGTGCCTGGAGTCCCCGGGAAAAACTGTTTTTT. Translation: CAWSPREKLFF.

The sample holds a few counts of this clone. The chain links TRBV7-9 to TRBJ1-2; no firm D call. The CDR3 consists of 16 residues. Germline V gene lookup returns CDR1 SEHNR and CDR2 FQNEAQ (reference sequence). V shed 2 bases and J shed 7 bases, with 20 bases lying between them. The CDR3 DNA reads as TGTGCCAGCAGCTTAAATTCCGGCGGCGTAATCTCTGGCTACACCTTC. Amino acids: CASSLNSGGVISGYTF. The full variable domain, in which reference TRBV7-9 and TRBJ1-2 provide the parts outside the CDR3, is DTGVSQNPRHKITKRGQNVTFRCDPISEHNRLYWYRQTLGQGPEFLTYFQNEAQLEKSRLLSDRFSAERPKGSFSTLEIQRTEQGDSAMYLCASSLNSGGVISGYTFGSGTRLTVV.

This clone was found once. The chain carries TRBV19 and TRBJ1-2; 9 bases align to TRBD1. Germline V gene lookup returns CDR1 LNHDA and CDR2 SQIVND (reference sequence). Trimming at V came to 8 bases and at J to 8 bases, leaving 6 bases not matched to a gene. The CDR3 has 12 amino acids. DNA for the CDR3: TGTGCCAGTCAACAGGGGGCGATGGGCTACACCTTC. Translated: CASQQGAMGYTF.

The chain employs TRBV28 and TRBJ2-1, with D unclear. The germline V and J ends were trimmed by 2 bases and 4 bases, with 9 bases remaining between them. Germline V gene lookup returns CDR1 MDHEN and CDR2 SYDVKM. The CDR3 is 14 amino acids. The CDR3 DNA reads TGTGCCAGCAGTTTAAAGAGATGGTACAATGAGCAGTTCTTC. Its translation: CASSLKRWYNEQFF.

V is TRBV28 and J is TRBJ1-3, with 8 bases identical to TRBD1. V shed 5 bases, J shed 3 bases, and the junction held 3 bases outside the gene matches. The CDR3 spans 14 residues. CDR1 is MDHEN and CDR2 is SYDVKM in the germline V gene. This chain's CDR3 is CASSDRGGGNTIYF. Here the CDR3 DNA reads TGTGCCAGCAGTGACAGGGGCGGTGGAAACACCATATATTTT.

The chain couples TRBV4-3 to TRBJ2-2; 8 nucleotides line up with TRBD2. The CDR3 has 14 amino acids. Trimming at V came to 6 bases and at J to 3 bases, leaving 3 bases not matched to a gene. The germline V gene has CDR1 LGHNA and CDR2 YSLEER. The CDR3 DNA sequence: TGCGCCAGCAGGGGCGGGAGGTACACCGGGGAGCTGTTTTTT. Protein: CASRGGRYTGELFF.

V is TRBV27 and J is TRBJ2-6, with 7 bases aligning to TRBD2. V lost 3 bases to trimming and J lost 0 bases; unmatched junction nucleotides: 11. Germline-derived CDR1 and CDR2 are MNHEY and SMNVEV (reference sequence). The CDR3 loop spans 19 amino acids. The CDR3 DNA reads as TGTGCCAGCAGTTTTTACCCTGCGGGAGACGCCTCTGGGGCCAACGTCCTGACTTTC. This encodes CASSFYPAGDASGANVLTF. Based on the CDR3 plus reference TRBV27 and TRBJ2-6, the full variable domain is EAQVTQNPRYLITVTGKKLTVTCSQNMNHEYMSWYRQDPGLGLRQIYYSMNVEVTDKGDVPEGYKVSRKEKRNFPLILESPSPNQTSLYFCASSFYPAGDASGANVLTFGAGSRLTVL.

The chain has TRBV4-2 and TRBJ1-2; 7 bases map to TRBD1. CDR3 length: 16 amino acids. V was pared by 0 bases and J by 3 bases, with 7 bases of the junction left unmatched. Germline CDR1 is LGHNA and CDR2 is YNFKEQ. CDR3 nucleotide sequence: TGTGCCAGCAGCCAAGACCGACAGGGAATTCACTATGGCTACACCTTC. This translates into CASSQDRQGIHYGYTF.

CDR3 residues: CASSLTGRLGSNQPQHF. For the CDR3, the DNA is TGTGCCAGCAGCTTGACAGGGAGATTAGGTAGCAATCAGCCCCAGCATTTT. This rearrangement joins TRBV5-6 to TRBJ1-5, with D perhaps TRBD1 (6 bases). Germline V gene lookup returns CDR1 SGHDT and CDR2 YYEEEE. The CDR3 loop spans 17 amino acids. Trimming pared 1 base from V and 0 bases from J, leaving 14 bases between.

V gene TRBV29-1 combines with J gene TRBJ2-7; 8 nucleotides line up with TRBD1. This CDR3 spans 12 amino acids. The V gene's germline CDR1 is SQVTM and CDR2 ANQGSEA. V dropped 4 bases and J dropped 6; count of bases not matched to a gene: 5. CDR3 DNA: TGCAGCGTTGGACAGGGGTCTTTCGAGCAGTACTTC. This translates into CSVGQGSFEQYF.

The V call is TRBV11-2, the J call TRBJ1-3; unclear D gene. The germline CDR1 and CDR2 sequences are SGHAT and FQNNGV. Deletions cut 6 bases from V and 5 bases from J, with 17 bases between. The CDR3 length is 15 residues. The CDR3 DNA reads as TGTGCCAGCAGTAAAACCCCAGGCACCCGAAACACCATATATTTT. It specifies CASSKTPGTRNTIYF.

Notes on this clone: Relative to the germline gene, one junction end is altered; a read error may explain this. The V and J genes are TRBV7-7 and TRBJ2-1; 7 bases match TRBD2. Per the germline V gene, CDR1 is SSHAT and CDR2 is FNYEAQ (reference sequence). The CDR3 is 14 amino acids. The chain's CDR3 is CASSLEALSGQQFF. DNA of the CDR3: TGTGCTAGCAGCTTAGAGGCCCTTAGCGGGCAGCAGTTCTTC.

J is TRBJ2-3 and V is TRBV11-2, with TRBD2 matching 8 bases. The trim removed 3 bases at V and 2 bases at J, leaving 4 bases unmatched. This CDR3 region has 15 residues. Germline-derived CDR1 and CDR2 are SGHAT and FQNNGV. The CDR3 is CASSLGGRHTDTQYF. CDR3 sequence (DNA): TGTGCCAGCAGCTTGGGCGGGAGGCACACAGATACGCAGTATTTT.

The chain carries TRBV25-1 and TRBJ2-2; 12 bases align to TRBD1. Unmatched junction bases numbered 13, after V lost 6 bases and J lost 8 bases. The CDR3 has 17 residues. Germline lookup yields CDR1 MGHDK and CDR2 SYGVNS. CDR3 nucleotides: TGTGCCAGCAGCCCCCCCCCGGGACAGGGGGCATTTGGGGAGCTGTTTTTT. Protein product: CASSPPPGQGAFGELFF.

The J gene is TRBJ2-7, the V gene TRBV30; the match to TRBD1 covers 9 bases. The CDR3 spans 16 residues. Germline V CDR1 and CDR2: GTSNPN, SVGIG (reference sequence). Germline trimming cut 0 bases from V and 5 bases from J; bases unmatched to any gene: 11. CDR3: CAWSVLTGTGIHEQYF. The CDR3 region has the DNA TGTGCCTGGAGTGTACTCACCGGGACAGGGATTCACGAGCAGTACTTC.

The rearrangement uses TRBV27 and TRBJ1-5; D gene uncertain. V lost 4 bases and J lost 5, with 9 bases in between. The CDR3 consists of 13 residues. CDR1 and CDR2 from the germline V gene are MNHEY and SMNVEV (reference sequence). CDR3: CASSSEIYQPQHF. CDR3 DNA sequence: TGTGCCAGCAGTTCGGAGATTTATCAGCCCCAGCATTTT.

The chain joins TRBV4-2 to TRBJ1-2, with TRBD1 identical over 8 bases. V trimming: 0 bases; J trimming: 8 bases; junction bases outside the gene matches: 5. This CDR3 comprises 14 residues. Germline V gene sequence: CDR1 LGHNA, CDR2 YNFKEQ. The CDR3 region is CASSQEAGTGGYTF. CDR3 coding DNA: TGTGCCAGCAGCCAAGAGGCAGGGACAGGAGGCTACACCTTC.

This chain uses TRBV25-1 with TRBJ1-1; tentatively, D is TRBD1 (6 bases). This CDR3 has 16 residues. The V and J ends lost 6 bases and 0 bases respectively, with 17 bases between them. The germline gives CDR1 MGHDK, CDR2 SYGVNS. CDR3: CASSAGGLSVNTEAFF. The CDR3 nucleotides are TGTGCCAGCAGCGCTGGGGGCCTGAGCGTGAACACTGAAGCTTTCTTT. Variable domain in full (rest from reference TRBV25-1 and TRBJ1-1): EADIYQTPRYLVIGTGKKITLECSQTMGHDKMYWYQQDPGMELHLIHYSYGVNSTEKGDLSSESTVSRIRTEHFPLTLESARPSHTSQYLCASSAGGLSVNTEAFFGQGTRLTVV.

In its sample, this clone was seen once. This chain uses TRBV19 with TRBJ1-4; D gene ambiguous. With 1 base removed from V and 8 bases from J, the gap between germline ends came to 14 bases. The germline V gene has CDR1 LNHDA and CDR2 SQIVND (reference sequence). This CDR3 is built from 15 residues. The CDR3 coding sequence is TGTGCCAGTAGTATAGTAGAACCGCCCCGGGAAAAACTGTTTTTT. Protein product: CASSIVEPPREKLFF.

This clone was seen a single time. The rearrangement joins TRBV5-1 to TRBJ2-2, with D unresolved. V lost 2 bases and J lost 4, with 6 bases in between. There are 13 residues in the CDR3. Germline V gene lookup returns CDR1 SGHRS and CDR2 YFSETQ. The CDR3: CASSFFGTGELFF. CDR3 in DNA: TGCGCCAGCAGCTTTTTCGGCACCGGGGAGCTGTTTTTT.